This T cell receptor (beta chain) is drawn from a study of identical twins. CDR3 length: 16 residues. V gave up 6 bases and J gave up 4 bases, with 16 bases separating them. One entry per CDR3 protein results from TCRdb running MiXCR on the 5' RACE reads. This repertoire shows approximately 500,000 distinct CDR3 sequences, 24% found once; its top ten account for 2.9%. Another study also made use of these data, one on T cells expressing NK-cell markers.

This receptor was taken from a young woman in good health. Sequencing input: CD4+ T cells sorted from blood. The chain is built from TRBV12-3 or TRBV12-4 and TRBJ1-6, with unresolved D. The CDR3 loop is CASSPPGSVYNSPLHF. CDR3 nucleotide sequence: TGTGCCAGCAGCCCTCCTGGGTCGGTGTATAATTCACCCCTCCACTTT.